The 14 T cell receptor beta chains below come from one sample, sequenced in a study of blood T cell repertoires in COVID-19. Clones were sequenced by immunoSEQ multiplex PCR, and TCRdb holds only the in-frame ones, with some missing. The sample lists fewer than 250,000 clones, over 80% seen once, with approximately 2.5% in the top ten. Sequencing used peripheral blood. The receptors shown here come from a woman aged 65 to 85 with active or convalescent COVID-19.

This sequence joins TRBV10-3 and TRBJ1-1, with 9 bases that match TRBD1. The junction had 2 bases not matched to a gene; V was cut back by 9 bases and J by 3 bases. The CDR3 loop spans 12 amino acids. The germline V gene has CDR1 ENHRY and CDR2 SYGVKD. Here the CDR3 reads CAIGDRDTEAFF. CDR3 DNA sequence: TGTGCCATTGGGGACAGGGACACTGAAGCTTTCTTT.

The rearrangement links TRBV5-1 to TRBJ1-6; 9 positions match TRBD1. Per germline, CDR1 SGHRS and CDR2 YFSETQ. The CDR3 consists of 16 residues. V shed 0 bases and J 7 bases; nucleotides not matched to a gene: 5. The CDR3 loop reads CASSLGSTGGNSPLHF. The CDR3 DNA reads TGCGCCAGCAGCTTGGGTTCGACAGGGGGGAATTCACCCCTCCACTTT.

The chain recombines TRBV6-2 or TRBV6-3 with TRBJ1-2; TRBD1 aligns across 10 bases. Trimming removed 5 bases from V and 2 bases from J; junction bases left unmatched: 5. Germline V gene sequence: CDR1 MNHEY, CDR2 SVGEGT. This CDR3 comprises 15 residues. This chain's CDR3 is CASSGPGQGNYGYTF. In DNA form, the CDR3 reads TGTGCCAGCAGTGGTCCGGGACAGGGGAACTATGGCTACACCTTC.

The sample holds a few counts of this clone. The chain couples TRBV6-1 to TRBJ1-6; 10 nucleotides align to TRBD1. V was clipped by 2 bases and J by 10 bases; unmatched bases: 2. Germline CDR1 reads MNHNS; CDR2 reads SASEGT. The CDR3 runs to 14 residues. CDR3 DNA sequence: TGTGCCAGCAGTGAATGGGACAGGGGATCACCCCTCCACTTT. Its translation is CASSEWDRGSPLHF.

The rearrangement uses TRBV2 and TRBJ1-2; possibly TRBD1 for D (6 bases). The CDR3 sequence is 14 residues long. From germline, CDR1 is SNHLY and CDR2 FYNNEI. Trimming removed 6 bases from V and 4 bases from J, with 15 bases in between. This chain's CDR3 is CASSRGGTPYGYTF. CDR3 in DNA: TGTGCCAGCAGCCGCGGGGGCACCCCCTATGGCTACACCTTC. The full variable domain, its missing parts supplied by reference TRBV2 and TRBJ1-2, is EPEVTQTPSHQVTQMGQEVILRCVPISNHLYFYWYRQILGQKVEFLVSFYNNEISEKSEIFDDQFSVERPDGSNFTLKIRSTKLEDSAMYFCASSRGGTPYGYTFGSGTRLTVV.

The J gene is TRBJ2-1, the V gene TRBV5-5; tentatively, D is TRBD1 (6 bases). The CDR3 loop spans 16 amino acids. Trimming shortened V by 4 bases and J by 2 bases, and 16 bases separated the two germline ends. Germline-derived CDR1 and CDR2 are SGHKS and YYEKEE (reference sequence). The CDR3 sequence is CASSGGPAAPYNEQFF. Written as DNA, the CDR3 is TGTGCCAGCAGCGGGGGCCCGGCGGCCCCCTACAATGAGCAGTTCTTC.

The gene calls are TRBV10-3 and TRBJ2-2; 7 bases match TRBD2. V lost 8 bases to trimming and J lost 7 bases; unmatched junction nucleotides: 10. The CDR3 loop spans 14 amino acids. Looked up from germline, CDR1 is ENHRY and CDR2 is SYGVKD. The CDR3 loop reads CAIRGVAGSGELFF. For the CDR3, the DNA is TGTGCCATCCGGGGGGTAGCGGGTAGCGGGGAGCTGTTTTTT.

The chain combines TRBV3-1 (or the pseudogene TRBV3-2) with TRBJ2-5, with TRBD1 identical over 7 bases. Germline CDR1 is LGHDT and CDR2 is YNNKEL (reference sequence). The CDR3 sequence is 13 residues long. The trim removed 7 bases at V and 2 bases at J, leaving 4 bases unmatched. The CDR3 region has the DNA TGTGCCAGCATCCACAGGGGTCAAGAGACCCAGTACTTC. This translates into CASIHRGQETQYF.

The chain links TRBV7-8 to TRBJ1-3; D is uncertain. Trimming removed 1 base from V and 1 base from J, with 8 bases in between. Germline lookup yields CDR1 SGHVS and CDR2 FQNEAQ. This CDR3 is built from 15 residues. The CDR3 protein is CASSLGASSGNTIYF. CDR3 nucleotides: TGTGCCAGCAGCTTAGGGGCGTCTTCTGGAAACACCATATATTTT.

This clone was seen a few times. The chain recombines TRBV6-6 with TRBJ2-2, with D tentatively TRBD1 (6 bases). Germline lookup yields CDR1 MNHNY and CDR2 SVGAGI (reference sequence). This CDR3 region has 14 residues. The germline V and J ends were trimmed by 6 bases and 2 bases, with 10 bases remaining between them. In DNA form, the CDR3 reads TGTGCCAGCAGCAAGGGACAAAACACCGGGGAGCTGTTTTTT. This gives the protein CASSKGQNTGELFF.

The rearrangement links TRBV29-1 to TRBJ2-7; D may be TRBD2 (6 bases). The CDR3 runs 13 residues. Germline CDR1 SQVTM, CDR2 ANQGSEA. V shed 4 bases and J shed 9 bases, with 19 bases lying between them. Here the CDR3 reads CSVGSLGGYAQYF. The CDR3 coding sequence is TGCAGCGTTGGCAGCCTCGGGGGATATGCGCAGTACTTC.

The rearrangement uses TRBV6-6 and TRBJ1-1, with a weak D call TRBD1 (5 bases). Trimming shortened V by 6 bases and J by 6 bases, and 17 bases separated the two germline ends. Germline CDR1 reads MNHNY; CDR2 reads SVGAGI (reference sequence). The CDR3 extends over 14 amino acids. In DNA, the CDR3 is TGTGCCAGCAGCCCTCGACAGCTTCCGTCTGAAGCTTTCTTT. Amino acids: CASSPRQLPSEAFF.

The V call is TRBV3-1 (or the pseudogene TRBV3-2), the J call TRBJ1-4, with D maybe TRBD1 (6 bases). This CDR3 is built from 16 residues. Trimming pared 5 bases from V and 3 bases from J, leaving 16 bases between. Germline V CDR1 and CDR2: LGHDT, YNNKEL (reference sequence). CDR3 region: CASSSLRAGANEKLFF. As DNA, the CDR3 is TGTGCCAGCAGCTCTCTTCGGGCAGGGGCTAATGAAAAACTGTTTTTT.

The CDR3 here is CAIRDEGAGTQYF. The CDR3 DNA sequence: TGTGCCATCAGAGACGAAGGGGCCGGGACCCAGTACTTC. The rearrangement uses TRBV10-3 and TRBJ2-5; D is perhaps TRBD1 (5 bases). CDR1 and CDR2 from the germline V gene are ENHRY and SYGVKD. The CDR3 consists of 13 residues. V was pared by 6 bases and J by 7 bases, with 15 bases between.